Listed below are T cell receptor beta chains from one sample, sequenced in a study of Graves' ophthalmopathy and Graves' hyperthyroidism. Each CDR3 protein gets one entry after TCRdb re-called the multiplex PCR reads with MiXCR. The sample contains roughly 1.1 million distinct CDR3 sequences, approximately 35% of which appear only once. Input material: peripheral blood or thyroid tissue (not recorded which). These receptors were obtained from an adult man with Graves' hyperthyroidism. Each CDR3 is given with its conserved first and last residue.

v_call	j_call	cdr3_aa
TRBV7-2	TRBJ2-7	CASSSLWGEQYF
TRBV7-9	TRBJ1-1	CASSQGANEAFF
TRBV6-5	TRBJ1-5	CATDRELGNQPQHF
TRBV9	TRBJ1-6	CASSPRGLGSPLHF
TRBV19	TRBJ1-5	CASTPTRGGTQPQHF
TRBV28	TRBJ2-7	CASSPSDSREQYF
TRBV27	TRBJ1-5	CASIPMYPSNQPQHF
TRBV27	TRBJ1-1	CASSLSAHRVQNTEAFF
TRBV18	TRBJ1-2	CASSPRNKDGYTF
TRBV12-3/TRBV12-4	TRBJ1-5	CASSFRFLRGRQGIGNQPQHF
TRBV29-1	TRBJ1-1	CSVSTWGQNTEAFF
TRBV29-1	TRBJ2-6	CSVPGAGGASGANVLTF
TRBV24-1	TRBJ1-1	CATRPLDMNTEAFF
TRBV20-1	TRBJ2-5	CSAGGAETQYF
TRBV25-1	TRBJ1-2	CASSETPSGQGTVYGYTF
TRBV5-1	TRBJ1-2	CASSWDGDYGYTF
TRBV6-1	TRBJ2-3	CASSLGRSTDTQYF
TRBV5-1	TRBJ1-6	CASSDQMGSSPLHF
TRBV12-3/TRBV12-4	TRBJ1-6	CASIQGGSRISYNSPLHF
TRBV5-6	TRBJ2-5	CASSLITSGRTQYF
TRBV27	TRBJ1-5	CASSTTGDQPQHF
TRBV14	TRBJ2-7	CASSQRVSSSYEQYF
TRBV7-9	TRBJ2-2	CASSSIGVTGELFF
TRBV2	TRBJ1-5	CASSPDRVGGQPQHF
TRBV19	.	CASSIDTNEQFF
TRBV29-1	TRBJ1-1	CSVVIASWGEAFF
TRBV5-1	TRBJ1-6	CASSFSRRRENSPLHF
TRBV7-6	TRBJ2-5	CASSLVWVPPGETQYF